The sequence of this TCR beta chain was determined in a study of regulatory T cells in long-lasting Graves disease. This clonotype was counted at least ten times. CDR3 length equals 15 residues. Germline CDR1 KGHSH, CDR2 LQKENI. V dropped 0 bases and J dropped 8; count of bases not matched to a gene: 7. Time point in this sample: newly diagnosed GD, antithyroid drugs for less than 3 months. From PBMCs, RNA was extracted and then used to make the TCR library. HTBI primers from iRepertoire and Arm-PCR of CDR3 regions yielded the TCR beta libraries. One entry per CDR3 protein results from TCRdb running MiXCR on the multiplex PCR reads. The table includes 520,000 or so distinct CDR3 sequences, 12% detected once. These records were also assigned to another study, of T cells in Graves' hyperthyroidism and ophthalmopathy. That source notes: Graves' hyperthyroidism was deemed stable given no ophthalmopathy progression within 18 months. The patients, who ranged from 18 to 65 in age, presented with newly diagnosed hyperthyroidism lasting under 2 months. Using the HTBI primer set, a first-round RT-PCR was run on the TCR CDR3.

V usage is TRBV18 and J usage is TRBJ2-4; TRBD2 matches 7 bases. The receptor's source is a woman aged 25 to 39 with Graves disease. The sample here was peripheral blood mononuclear cells (PBMCs), taken at new diagnosis, from a patient treated with antithyroid drugs. In DNA form, the CDR3 reads TGTGCCAGCTCACCACCGGTGACCGCGGGGGACATTCAGTACTTC. This gives the protein CASSPPVTAGDIQYF.